This T cell receptor beta chain was sequenced for a study of blood T cell repertoires in COVID-19. With V trimmed by 4 bases and J by 6 bases, 4 bases remained unmatched. Germline V gives CDR1 DFQATT, CDR2 SNEGSKA (reference sequence). This CDR3 is built from 12 residues. Per the original methods: How many nucleated cells were present was estimated from reference gene primer amplification. Measured with immunoSEQ multiplex PCR; TCRdb has only the in-frame clones, and not every one. For V, J and clone size, that table is used; D and trimming come from the DNA. This table holds 200,000 to 250,000 clones, roughly 90% found once.

This TCR was recovered from a man aged 30 to 45 who had recovered from COVID-19. V is TRBV20-1 and J is TRBJ1-1; 8 bases map to TRBD1. Source material: peripheral blood. This chain's CDR3 is CSAIDRGPEAFF. CDR3 nucleotides: TGCAGTGCTATTGACAGGGGCCCTGAAGCTTTCTTT.